The 22 T cell receptor beta chains below were found in one sample sequenced in a study of T-cell memory formation after mild COVID-19. From the 5' RACE reads, TCRdb called clonotypes with MiXCR, one entry per CDR3 protein. The data contain 55,000 to 70,000 distinct CDR3 sequences, 25% to 35% of them seen just once; the ten biggest clones take up approximately 39%. Input material: PBMCs or a T cell subset sorted from them (not recorded which). The source is a young man who had mild COVID-19 (a few samples of this study predate the infection). Cell type and time point are not known.

The V gene is TRBV5-1, the J gene TRBJ2-7, with 10 bases identical to TRBD1. Germline V gene data show CDR1 as SGHRS and CDR2 as YFSETQ. V gave up 0 bases and J gave up 5 bases; unmatched junction bases: 5. CDR3 size: 15 residues. CDR3 residues: CASSLVGQGFHEQYF. CDR3 sequence (DNA): TGCGCCAGCAGCTTGGTGGGACAGGGGTTCCACGAGCAGTACTTC. The complete variable domain, with remaining parts taken from reference TRBV5-1 and TRBJ2-7, reads KAGVTQTPRYLIKTRGQQVTLSCSPISGHRSVSWYQQTPGQGLQFLFEYFSETQRNKGNFPGRFSGRQFSNSRSEMNVSTLELGDSALYLCASSLVGQGFHEQYFGPGTRLTVT.

V and J are TRBV6-2 or TRBV6-3 and TRBJ2-2; D perhaps matches TRBD2 (6 bases). The length of the CDR3 is 18 residues. Trimming pared 3 bases from V and 0 bases from J, leaving 17 bases between. Germline-derived CDR1 and CDR2 are MNHEY and SVGEGT. The CDR3 protein is CASSYGDLGRSNTGELFF. The CDR3 coding sequence is TGTGCCAGCAGTTATGGGGACTTGGGACGGTCGAACACCGGGGAGCTGTTTTTT.

The chain carries TRBV19 and TRBJ2-3, with TRBD1 matching 9 bases. Germline V gene sequence: CDR1 LNHDA, CDR2 SQIVND (reference sequence). J was trimmed by 9 bases and V by 3 bases; bases with no gene match: 4. There are 13 residues in the CDR3. CDR3 nucleotide sequence: TGTGCCAGTAGTATGGACAGGGGAGGGACGCAGTATTTT. Translating gives CASSMDRGGTQYF.

The chain uses TRBV5-1 and TRBJ2-1, with D possibly being TRBD2 (6 bases). With 4 bases removed from V and 10 bases from J, the gap between germline ends came to 27 bases. CDR3 length equals 17 residues. Germline V gene sequence: CDR1 SGHRS, CDR2 YFSETQ. CDR3 region: CASSPMPTEGPQWEQFF. The CDR3 DNA reads TGCGCCAGCAGCCCCATGCCGACGGAGGGGCCACAATGGGAGCAGTTCTTC.

This sequence joins TRBV7-9 and TRBJ2-3; D tentatively fits TRBD1 or TRBD2 (5 bases each). Trimming stripped 6 bases from V and 2 bases from J, with 15 bases between. Germline V gene sequence: CDR1 SEHNR, CDR2 FQNEAQ (reference sequence). This CDR3 spans 15 amino acids. CDR3 in amino acids: CASRRDPLHTDTQYF. In DNA, the CDR3 is TGTGCCAGCAGAAGGGACCCCCTCCACACAGATACGCAGTATTTT.

This clonotype was detected a few times. The chain employs TRBV7-2 and TRBJ2-7, with 9 bases that match TRBD2. CDR3 size: 15 residues. CDR1 is SGHTA, CDR2 FQGNSA, per germline. V shed 5 bases, J shed 0 bases, and the junction held 5 bases outside the gene matches. The DNA of the CDR3 is TGTGCCAGCAGCCCTAGCGGGGCTGTCTCCTACGAGCAGTACTTC. Translating gives CASSPSGAVSYEQYF.

This clonotype was picked up a small number of times. The gene calls are TRBV4-3 and TRBJ2-5; maybe TRBD1 (5 bases). The ends were cut back, 2 bases at V and 2 bases at J, with 12 bases in the middle. Looked up from germline, CDR1 is LGHNA and CDR2 is YSLEER. The CDR3 sequence is 15 residues long. As DNA, the CDR3 is TGCGCCAGCAGCCAACTCCAGGGTACTCAAGAGACCCAGTACTTC. It encodes CASSQLQGTQETQYF.

The rearrangement uses TRBV20-1 and TRBJ2-7; the match to TRBD2 covers 12 bases. The length of the CDR3 is 15 residues. With V trimmed by 5 bases and J by 2 bases, 7 bases remained unmatched. Germline CDR1 reads DFQATT; CDR2 reads SNEGSKA (reference sequence). The CDR3 DNA sequence: TGCAGTGCTCCGACTAGCGGGGGATCAACCTACGAGCAGTACTTC. This translates into CSAPTSGGSTYEQYF.

V usage is TRBV2 and J usage is TRBJ2-7; D perhaps matches TRBD1 (5 bases). Trimming removed 7 bases at V and 3 bases at J, with 13 bases between. This CDR3 region has 13 residues. The germline V gene has CDR1 SNHLY and CDR2 FYNNEI. The CDR3 nucleotides read TGTGCCAGCACCTCCGCCAGGGACTACGAGCAGTACTTC. Its translation: CASTSARDYEQYF.

The chain is built from TRBV7-8 and TRBJ1-2; 7 bases fit TRBD1. The CDR3 consists of 17 residues. CDR1 is SGHVS, CDR2 FQNEAQ, per germline. Germline trimming cut 3 bases from V and 3 bases from J; bases unmatched to any gene: 13. The CDR3 loop is CASSFRPSQGIDYGYTF. CDR3 DNA: TGTGCCAGCAGCTTCCGCCCGTCACAGGGGATCGACTATGGCTACACCTTC.

This clonotype was seen a handful of times. V and J are TRBV9 and TRBJ2-3; no clear D. Trimming removed 0 bases at V and 6 bases at J, with 11 bases between. CDR1 and CDR2 from the germline V gene are SGDLS and YYNGEE. CDR3 size: 14 residues. The DNA for the CDR3 is TGTGCCAGCAGCGTAGGGGGTACTATGGATACGCAGTATTTT. As protein: CASSVGGTMDTQYF.

V is TRBV20-1 and J is TRBJ2-1; either TRBD1 or TRBD2 may fit D (5 bases each). From germline, CDR1 is DFQATT and CDR2 SNEGSKA (reference sequence). Trimming pared 0 bases from V and 5 bases from J, leaving 17 bases between. This CDR3 has 16 residues. For the CDR3, the DNA is TGCAGTGCTAGAGATCCCGACAGTCGGGGTGACAATGAGCAGTTCTTC. It specifies CSARDPDSRGDNEQFF.

This clonotype was observed a handful of times. The rearrangement links TRBV7-6 to TRBJ2-3; 13 positions agree with TRBD2. Looked up from germline, CDR1 is SGHVS and CDR2 is FNYEAQ. The CDR3 runs 16 residues. V lost 4 bases and J lost 2; bases outside the gene matches: 3. CDR3 loop: CASSSLAGGITDTQYF. The CDR3 DNA sequence: TGTGCCAGCAGCTCACTAGCGGGGGGGATCACAGATACGCAGTATTTT.

The chain employs TRBV3-1 and TRBJ2-2; a possible D gene is TRBD2 (6 bases). Deletions cut 1 base from V and 1 base from J, with 13 bases between. The CDR3 is 17 residues long. Germline lookup yields CDR1 LGHDT and CDR2 YNNKEL (reference sequence). CDR3 in DNA: TGTGCCAGCAGCCAAGGGCGTCGGGGGATGAACACCGGGGAGCTGTTTTTT. Its protein product is CASSQGRRGMNTGELFF.

Ten or more counts support this clonotype. The chain joins TRBV5-1 to TRBJ1-2, with 9 bases matching TRBD1. Germline V lookup: CDR1 SGHRS, CDR2 YFSETQ. This CDR3 region has 16 residues. J lost 1 base, V lost 0 bases, and 4 bases had no gene match. For the CDR3, the DNA is TGCGCCAGCAGCTTGGGCTGGACAGGGGTTAACTATGGCTACACCTTC. Amino acid sequence: CASSLGWTGVNYGYTF.

J is TRBJ2-7 and V is TRBV12-3 or TRBV12-4; D not certain. The CDR3 spans 11 residues. The germline V and J ends were trimmed by 4 bases and 7 bases, with 8 bases remaining between them. CDR3 sequence: CASSSTGEQYF. The CDR3 nucleotides read TGTGCCAGCAGTTCGACTGGAGAGCAGTACTTC.

The V and J genes are TRBV7-6 and TRBJ1-1, with D unresolved. There are 15 residues in the CDR3. Trimming pared 1 base from V and 0 bases from J, leaving 9 bases between. Germline V gene lookup returns CDR1 SGHVS and CDR2 FNYEAQ. CDR3 amino acids: CASSLGGGMNTEAFF. CDR3 coding DNA: TGTGCCAGCAGCTTAGGAGGAGGGATGAACACTGAAGCTTTCTTT.

V is TRBV7-6 and J is TRBJ2-5; TRBD1 might be the D (5 bases). The CDR3 runs 13 residues. Germline CDR1 and CDR2: SGHVS and FNYEAQ. Deletions cut 2 bases from V and 6 bases from J, with 10 bases between. Written as DNA, the CDR3 is TGTGCCAGCAGCTTATATGGGGCCCAGACCCAGTACTTC. Translated: CASSLYGAQTQYF.

This clonotype was observed a handful of times. The V and J genes are TRBV25-1 and TRBJ2-7; 7 nucleotides line up with TRBD1. The CDR3 is made up of 15 amino acids. The V gene end was trimmed by 6 bases and the J gene end by 2 bases; junction bases not matched to a gene: 10. CDR1 and CDR2 (germline): MGHDK, SYGVNS. The CDR3 DNA reads as TGTGCCAGCAGGTTCTCGACAGGGTCAACCTACGAGCAGTACTTC. Translating it yields CASRFSTGSTYEQYF.

The V call is TRBV5-1, the J call TRBJ1-1; D unclear. V shed 3 bases and J shed 3 bases, with 6 bases lying between them. Germline CDR1 reads SGHRS; CDR2 reads YFSETQ. The CDR3 is 12 residues long. The CDR3: CASSSTDTEAFF. CDR3 bases: TGCGCCAGCAGCTCCACAGACACTGAAGCTTTCTTT.

The chain uses TRBV13 and TRBJ2-1, with D possibly being TRBD1 or TRBD2 (7 bases each). Germline V gives CDR1 PRHDT, CDR2 FYEKMQ (reference sequence). Trimming pared 6 bases from V and 2 bases from J, leaving 23 bases between. The CDR3 spans 18 residues. The CDR3 region is CASSLGGSGVAAYNEQFF. The CDR3 DNA reads as TGTGCCAGCAGTCTAGGGGGCAGCGGGGTCGCGGCCTACAATGAGCAGTTCTTC. Drawing the rest from reference TRBV13 and TRBJ2-1, the complete variable domain is AAGVIQSPRHLIKEKRETATLKCYPIPRHDTVYWYQQGPGQDPQFLISFYEKMQSDKGSIPDRFSAQQFSDYHSELNMSSLELGDSALYFCASSLGGSGVAAYNEQFFGPGTRLTVL.

This clonotype was recorded many times. V gene TRBV4-1 combines with J gene TRBJ1-2, with D perhaps matching TRBD1 (5 bases). This CDR3 has 15 amino acids. Trimming took off 3 bases at V and 2 bases at J, with 13 bases between the two ends. Germline CDR1 MGHRA, CDR2 YSYEKL. CDR3 in amino acids: CASSQTTESNYGYTF. The CDR3 nucleotides are TGCGCCAGCAGCCAGACGACAGAATCAAACTATGGCTACACCTTC.